These T cell receptor beta chains were read from a single sample in a study of neurological immune-mediated disorders. TCRdb independently ran MiXCR on the 5' RACE reads; one entry per CDR3 protein. Seen here are roughly 100,000 distinct CDR3 sequences, 10% to 11% observed once, and the top ten hold approximately 3.1%. The specimen was PBMCs. All receptors derive from a female donor with HTLV-1-associated myelopathy (HAM/TSP). Both conserved end residues are part of each CDR3. Each record gives: J gene, D gene, clone size, V gene, CDR3 protein, CDR3 DNA. A D gene is named only where the DNA matches it firmly. Where a row states a size, it is once, few, many or the class of an expanded clone; other rows omit it.

TRBJ2-7 | . | many | TRBV20-1 | CSARPSSRATYEQYF | TGCAGTGCTAGACCCTCCTCGCGGGCAACCTACGAGCAGTACTTC
TRBJ2-5 | . | . | TRBV5-1 | CASSLVVVETQYF | TGCGCCAGCAGCTTGGTGGTGGTAGAGACCCAGTACTTC
TRBJ1-5 | TRBD1 | many | TRBV20-1 | CSARDIRTGYNQPQHF | TGCAGTGCTAGAGATATAAGGACAGGCTACAATCAGCCCCAGCATTTT
TRBJ2-2 | TRBD2 | many | TRBV20-1 | CSARARGGAGTGELFF | TGCAGTGCTAGGGCGCGCGGGGGGGCCGGAACCGGGGAGCTGTTTTTT
TRBJ2-1 | . | many | TRBV7-2 | CASSAYYNEQFF | TGTGCCAGCAGCGCCTACTACAATGAGCAGTTCTTC
TRBJ2-7 | TRBD1 | many | TRBV20-1 | CSAIRGQVGYEQYF | TGCAGTGCTATCAGGGGGCAAGTAGGGTACGAGCAGTACTTC
TRBJ2-7 | . | many | TRBV20-1 | CSARDARAQGYYEQYF | TGCAGTGCTAGAGATGCGAGGGCTCAGGGGTACTACGAGCAGTACTTC
TRBJ2-7 | TRBD2 | few | TRBV7-2 | CASSFLLAGSYEQYF | TGTGCCAGCAGCTTCCTACTAGCGGGGTCCTACGAGCAGTACTTC
TRBJ1-2 | . | many | TRBV29-1 | CSVDEGSRGEFGYGYTF | TGCAGCGTTGACGAGGGGTCCAGGGGCGAGTTTGGCTATGGCTACACCTTC
TRBJ2-4 | . | . | TRBV11-2 | CASSIDRSVSGAKNIQYF | TGTGCCAGCAGCATAGACAGGAGTGTGTCAGGAGCCAAAAACATTCAGTACTTC
TRBJ2-7 | . | many | TRBV9 | CASSVAPVNSEQYF | TGTGCCAGCAGCGTAGCGCCGGTAAACTCCGAGCAGTACTTC
TRBJ1-2 | . | many | TRBV4-1 | CASSQDPPSWGQIYGYTF | TGCGCCAGCAGCCAAGACCCTCCGAGTTGGGGTCAGATCTATGGCTACACCTTC
TRBJ2-3 | . | many | TRBV29-1 | CSGLGFTESTDTQYF | TGCAGCGGATTGGGCTTTACAGAGAGCACAGATACGCAGTATTTT
TRBJ1-4 | . | few | TRBV12-3/TRBV12-4 | CASSLAFSEKLFF | TGTGCCAGCAGTTTAGCCTTCAGTGAAAAACTGTTTTTT
TRBJ2-7 | TRBD2 | many | TRBV11-2 | CASSVLLAGVPEQYF | TGTGCCAGCAGCGTCCTATTAGCGGGGGTCCCCGAGCAGTACTTC
TRBJ2-3 | TRBD2 | many | TRBV20-1 | CSAPSGGNTDTQYF | TGCAGTGCTCCTAGCGGGGGGAACACAGATACGCAGTATTTT
TRBJ1-6 | . | many | TRBV10-3 | CAISESATGTDNSPLHF | TGTGCCATCAGTGAGTCCGCCACAGGAACCGATAATTCACCCCTCCACTTT